This TCR beta chain comes out of a study of long-term antiretroviral therapy in people with HIV (dated by TCRdb to between 2021 and 2022). In the study overall: Collection of the earliest samples took place about a decade ahead of the 2015 WHO recommendation for immediate ART, at a time when ART was typically delayed until CD4 counts fell. Whether ART initiation and durable HIV suppression were associated with changes in peripheral blood TRB repertoire composition and diversity was tested in a retrospective serial study. A total of about 190 cryopreserved PBMC samples were contributed to the cohort by 30 adults with confirmed HIV infection, with samples collected serially over a mean of 6 years (range 1-12). About 35% of the 30 participants with HIV were female. No cross-contamination during QIAcube processing was shown when test extractions of a monoclonal T-cell line were performed alongside 33 polyclonal samples.

Results and caveats for the whole study, not just this receptor: Expanded TRB clones identified before ART initiation dominated the repertoire across all time points, though the dominance fluctuated and decreased in many PLHIV after ART. Because PBMC availability was limited, only the TCR beta chain was sequenced, with no alpha chain pairing. Inferences about post-ART repertoire changes are limited because no data were available on ART adherence, viral resistance or therapy changes. The samples span the years 2004 to 2017, and the ART regimens used may be less effective than current regimens. CDR3 length ranges in HIV repertoires were narrower than in controls, and network structure suggested an antigen-experienced repertoire with only a slight naive shift after ART. Unsorted PBMC were profiled instead of sorted CD4+ and CD8+ T cells because pre-ART samples had limited cell numbers. Starting ART was linked to a significant rise in TRB diversity, yet even after long-term ART the diversity remained significantly lower than in transplant donor controls.

To be included, a participant needed at least one PBMC sample from before ART initiation plus at least two post-ART samples. Every participant with HIV received treatment in the United States of America. Before DNA extraction, cryopreserved samples of roughly 0.9-10 million PBMC were thawed and then washed. At the time of the earliest PBMC sample for each participant with HIV, ages ranged from roughly 23 to 60 years. Each participant contributed PBMC samples from 1-4 timepoints before ART initiation and 2-8 timepoints after ART initiation, with a median of 7 samples. Serial HIV viral load, CD4+ T-cell count, ART history and demographic data were obtained for every participant. Using a Qiagen kit on a QIAcube, genomic DNA was extracted from unsorted PBMC, with samples processed in batches of 12. The immunoSEQ hsTCRB v3.0 assay was used at survey level resolution for TRB variable region sequencing. A depth of roughly 35,000-55,000 T-cell genomes per sample was targeted for TRB sequencing. TRB libraries were pooled and sequenced on an Illumina MiSeq using a v3 150-cycle kit. Per the source publication's procedure: Repertoire analysis was run in R within a reproducible Nextflow workflow that covered QC, data transformation and analysis. LymphoSeq2, an R package for AIRR-Seq data exploration, was used to implement custom analyses. A few samples that yielded fewer than 5000 total TRB sequences were excluded, so that 200 or so HIV repertoires were analyzed. Among the 180 to 200 HIV repertoires that were kept, some 61 were collected before ART initiation and roughly 130 were collected after ART initiation. Each repertoire was downsampled to 5000 TRB nucleotide sequences, and summary statistics were averaged across 100 downsampling iterations. TRB sequences were retained for analysis only if CDR3 regions of at least seven amino acids were present. A Shannon entropy-derived clonality score and the Gini coefficient were used to measure diversity. In repertoire networks, the top 5000 CDR3 amino acid sequences were linked whenever an edit distance of one separated two sequences. For TRB CDR3 amino acid sequences, GLIPH2 was used to predict antigen specificity groups and MHC restriction. To flag known associations with CMV, EBV, HIV or tissue antigens, CDR3 amino acid sequences were compared against VDJdb and McPAS-TCR. Pre-ART, post-ART and control groups were compared with Wilcoxon signed-rank tests and Holm-Bonferroni correction. The table comes from immuneACCESS by way of TCRdb, which keeps in-frame sequences with V and J called. Part of the clones is missing from these tables; in studies checked, under half for an unresolved V gene and the rest for unknown reasons. The V and J calls and clone size come from that table; D and trimming were worked out from the DNA. The sample data list tens of thousands of clones, and about 95% of these were observed just once. Of the sample, 2.5% to 3.5% falls within the top ten clones.

Worth noting for this clone: Its antigen is still unknown. No much larger clonotype is one base removed from it; base qualities were not supplied.

Trimming costs V 5 bases and J 4 bases, and their ends lie 10 bases apart. From a lookup of the germline V gene, CDR1 and CDR2 are SGHRS and YFSETQ. The cysteine opens and the phenylalanine closes a CDR3 of 13 amino acids. Only CDR3 DNA is held: 39 bases, read in frame from base 1. The source was unsorted PBMCs, collected 5.3 years after starting antiretroviral therapy. In this chain, TRBV5-1 is recombined with TRBJ1-3; a tentative D match to TRBD1 spans 6 bases. This receptor was identified in a man between 45 and 60 years old with HIV. The CDR3 in this case is CASRQGSGNTIYF. In nucleotides, the sequence is TGCGCCAGCAGACAGGGATCAGGAAACACCATATATTTT.